A single sample is the source of the 16 T cell receptor beta chains below, sequenced in a study of PD-1 blockade in classical Hodgkin lymphoma. Sequencing was performed with immunoSEQ multiplex PCR; in TCRdb, only in-frame clones are kept and a portion is missing. The sample lists some 90,000 clones, nearly 85% occurring once. Time point of the sample: cycle 4 day 1 (C4D1), after 6 weeks of nivolumab. Relapse was seen in all patients after autologous stem cell transplantation, and brentuximab vedotin exposure was variable. This specimen was peripheral blood mononuclear cells (PBMCs), taken before the fourth cycle of nivolumab. These TCRs come from a human donor with classical Hodgkin lymphoma.

The chain is built from TRBV7-9 and TRBJ2-4; D ambiguous. The CDR3 has 13 residues. Germline V gives CDR1 SEHNR, CDR2 FQNEAQ (reference sequence). V was shortened by 0 bases and J by 8 bases, with 8 bases between the two germline ends. The CDR3: CASSLAGWDIQYF. CDR3 nucleotide sequence: TGTGCCAGCAGCTTAGCAGGCTGGGACATTCAGTACTTC.

The DNA of the CDR3 is TGTGCCAGCAGTTTATCATCCGGGCAGGGGGCTGGCGAGCAGTACTTC. It translates to CASSLSSGQGAGEQYF. The J gene is TRBJ2-7, the V gene TRBV28; TRBD1 aligns across 8 bases. The CDR3 is 16 amino acids. In germline, CDR1 is MDHEN, CDR2 SYDVKM. V dropped 1 base and J dropped 6; count of bases not matched to a gene: 11.

The chain has TRBV6-1 and TRBJ1-4; the D is unclear. This CDR3 spans 12 amino acids. The V end lost 0 bases, the J end lost 12 bases, and 8 bases lay between the germline ends. The germline V gene encodes CDR1 MNHNS and CDR2 SASEGT. CDR3 loop: CASSEAWKELFF. CDR3 DNA sequence: TGTGCCAGCAGTGAAGCCTGGAAGGAACTGTTTTTT.

The chain recombines TRBV9 with TRBJ2-3; the match to TRBD2 covers 7 bases. Trimming cost V 4 bases and J 2 bases; bases outside gene matches: 4. CDR3 size: 14 residues. CDR1 and CDR2 (germline): SGDLS, YYNGEE. In nucleotides, the CDR3 is TGTGCCAGCAGCTCCAGACTAGCCACAGATACGCAGTATTTT. As protein: CASSSRLATDTQYF. The entire variable domain, with the rest obtained from reference TRBV9 and TRBJ2-3, is as follows: DSGVTQTPKHLITATGQRVTLRCSPRSGDLSVYWYQQSLDQGLQFLIQYYNGEERAKGNILERFSAQQFPDLHSELNLSSLELGDSALYFCASSSRLATDTQYFGPGTRLTVL.

This chain joins TRBV18 and TRBJ1-1, with D uncertain. CDR3 length equals 12 residues. Trimming shortened V by 5 bases and J by 1 base, and 5 bases separated the two germline ends. CDR1 and CDR2 (germline): KGHSH, LQKENI. The CDR3 reads CASSSTNTEAFF. The CDR3 region has the DNA TGTGCCAGCTCATCCACGAACACTGAAGCTTTCTTT.

V is TRBV27 and J is TRBJ2-2; 10 bases line up with TRBD2. The CDR3 is 15 residues long. Trimming at V came to 8 bases and at J to 1 base, leaving 4 bases not matched to a gene. The germline gives CDR1 MNHEY, CDR2 SMNVEV (reference sequence). Here the CDR3 reads CASPRTSGNTGELFF. The CDR3 DNA is TGTGCCAGCCCCCGGACTAGCGGGAACACCGGGGAGCTGTTTTTT.

V usage is TRBV5-1 and J usage is TRBJ1-3; TRBD1 matches 12 bases. V shed 4 bases and J 1 base; nucleotides not matched to a gene: 6. The V gene's germline CDR1 is SGHRS and CDR2 YFSETQ. The CDR3 has 17 residues. CDR3 sequence reads: CASSRGTGGSSGNTIYF. CDR3 DNA sequence: TGCGCCAGCAGCAGGGGGACAGGGGGCTCGTCTGGAAACACCATATATTTT.

The V and J genes are TRBV5-5 and TRBJ2-1, with 12 nucleotides matching TRBD2. The V gene's germline CDR1 is SGHKS and CDR2 YYEKEE (reference sequence). The CDR3 is 19 residues long. J lost 0 bases, V lost 4 bases, and 11 bases had no gene match. The CDR3 nucleotides are TGTGCCAGCAGCCCCCTGGGGACTAGCGGGTCTAGCTCCTACAATGAGCAGTTCTTC. This translates into CASSPLGTSGSSSYNEQFF.

Here the CDR3 DNA reads TGTGCCAGTAGTCCCCGGACAGGGGGGAACACTGAAGCTTTCTTT. Protein product: CASSPRTGGNTEAFF. The chain couples TRBV19 to TRBJ1-1; TRBD1 matches at 10 bases. The CDR3 is made up of 15 amino acids. V lost 5 bases and J lost 1; bases outside the gene matches: 4. Germline lookup yields CDR1 LNHDA and CDR2 SQIVND (reference sequence).

The CDR3 region is CASSSPSSKQETQYF. CDR3 sequence (DNA): TGTGCCAGCAGTTCACCCAGCAGTAAGCAAGAGACCCAGTACTTC. The rearrangement links TRBV28 to TRBJ2-5; D uncertain. Trimming took off 4 bases at V and 2 bases at J, with 14 bases between the two ends. CDR3 length: 15 amino acids. Germline values: CDR1 MDHEN, CDR2 SYDVKM. Full variable domain (remainder filled in from reference TRBV28 and TRBJ2-5): DVKVTQSSRYLVKRTGEKVFLECVQDMDHENMFWYRQDPGLGLRLIYFSYDVKMKEKGDIPEGYSVSREKKERFSLILESASTNQTSMYLCASSSPSSKQETQYFGPGTRLLVL.

The J gene is TRBJ1-1, the V gene TRBV27, with D perhaps TRBD1 (6 bases). Germline V gene lookup returns CDR1 MNHEY and CDR2 SMNVEV (reference sequence). The CDR3 runs 13 residues. The V gene lost 6 bases and the J gene lost 11 bases, with 19 bases spanning the gap. CDR3 sequence: CASRQGGGRKAFF. The CDR3 DNA is TGTGCCAGCAGGCAAGGGGGGGGTAGAAAGGCTTTCTTT.

The V and J genes are TRBV7-9 and TRBJ1-3, with D uncertain. Trimming removed 0 bases from V and 3 bases from J, with 9 bases in between. The V gene's germline CDR1 is SEHNR and CDR2 FQNEAQ (reference sequence). This CDR3 spans 15 amino acids. CDR3: CASSLAGGIGNTIYF. DNA for the CDR3: TGTGCCAGCAGCTTAGCAGGAGGAATTGGAAACACCATATATTTT.

J is TRBJ2-7 and V is TRBV5-1; D is ambiguous. This CDR3 comprises 15 residues. Trimming took off 6 bases at V and 2 bases at J, with 18 bases between the two ends. Germline V gene data show CDR1 as SGHRS and CDR2 as YFSETQ. The CDR3, as DNA: TGCGCCAGCACCATTAGCCCGGACGGTCCCTACGAGCAGTACTTC. This codes for CASTISPDGPYEQYF.

This chain connects TRBV21-1 to TRBJ2-1. TRBV21-1 is an annotated pseudogene. This CDR3 is 11 amino acids long. CDR3 region: CACRDRREQFF. The CDR3, as DNA: TGTGCCTGTAGGGATCGACGAGAGCAGTTCTTC.

This rearrangement joins TRBV6-6 to TRBJ2-7, with 12 bases matching TRBD2. There are 14 residues in the CDR3. J was trimmed by 10 bases and V by 2 bases; bases with no gene match: 6. CDR1 is MNHNY, CDR2 SVGAGI, per germline (reference sequence). CDR3 residues: CASSYGASGRVQYF. The CDR3 region has the DNA TGTGCCAGCAGTTACGGGGCTAGCGGGAGGGTTCAGTACTTC.

V gene TRBV28 combines with J gene TRBJ1-3; possible D gene TRBD1, 5 bases. Looked up from germline, CDR1 is MDHEN and CDR2 is SYDVKM. The CDR3 has 14 residues. V lost 3 bases and J 3 bases, leaving 9 bases between the germline ends. The CDR3 loop reads CASSLGGVGNTIYF. DNA of the CDR3: TGTGCCAGCAGTTTGGGGGGGGTTGGAAACACCATATATTTT.